These 8 T cell receptor beta chains came from one sample sequenced in a study of blood T cell repertoires in COVID-19. Sequenced by immunoSEQ multiplex PCR; TCRdb stores in-frame clones only, minus some. This sample yields about 190,000 clones, of which 90% are seen a single time; approximately 0.64% belongs to the top ten. Input material: peripheral blood. All receptors derive from a man between 50 and 59 years old with acute or convalescent COVID-19.

The V gene is TRBV28, the J gene TRBJ2-5; 11 bases align to TRBD1. This CDR3 has 14 amino acids. V was clipped by 5 bases and J by 5 bases; unmatched bases: 4. The germline gives CDR1 MDHEN, CDR2 SYDVKM. The CDR3 DNA sequence: TGTGCCAGCAGTAGGACAGGGGGCGGCGAGACCCAGTACTTC. This encodes CASSRTGGGETQYF.

V usage is TRBV7-8 and J usage is TRBJ2-1; D remains ambiguous. CDR1 and CDR2 (germline): SGHVS, FQNEAQ. CDR3 length equals 16 residues. Trimming removed 5 bases at V and 3 bases at J, with 17 bases between. The CDR3 protein is CASSLITTGGYNEQFF. CDR3 nucleotides: TGTGCCAGCAGCCTGATTACTACCGGCGGCTACAATGAGCAGTTCTTC.

This chain connects TRBV4-1 to TRBJ2-5, with D possibly being TRBD2 (7 bases). Germline values: CDR1 MGHRA, CDR2 YSYEKL. The CDR3 has 16 residues. Trimming removed 0 bases from V and 5 bases from J, with 16 bases in between. CDR3 sequence reads: CASSQDSPGGSETQYF. The CDR3 nucleotides read TGCGCCAGCAGCCAAGATTCTCCGGGGGGCAGTGAGACCCAGTACTTC.

This clone was counted once. This rearrangement joins TRBV12-3 or TRBV12-4 to TRBJ2-7; D not resolved. The CDR3 has 11 amino acids. The V end was cut by 6 bases, the J end by 4 bases, with 7 bases between. CDR3 DNA: TGTGCCAGCAGCCTAGGATACGAGCAGTACGTC. It specifies CASSLGYEQYV.

This clone was observed once. The rearrangement uses TRBV30 and TRBJ2-5, with a possible D match to TRBD1 (5 bases). CDR3 size: 13 residues. Trimming left V 5 bases short and J 1 base short, with 11 bases between. Germline lookup yields CDR1 GTSNPN and CDR2 SVGIG (reference sequence). The CDR3 bases are TGTGCCTGGGGTTGGCAGGGCCAAGAGACCCAGTACTTC. It codes for CAWGWQGQETQYF.

The gene calls are TRBV6-6 and TRBJ1-1; 10 nucleotides match TRBD1. The junction had 19 bases not matched to a gene; V was cut back by 5 bases and J by 4 bases. The V gene's germline CDR1 is MNHNY and CDR2 SVGAGI (reference sequence). The CDR3 runs 19 residues. The CDR3 region has the DNA TGTGCCAGCAGTCGTGGGCGACAGGGGGCGCGGAGGTGGGTCACTGAAGCTTTCTTT. It specifies CASSRGRQGARRWVTEAFF.

The CDR3 region is CASQPGGAGRSNTGELFF. As DNA, the CDR3 is TGTGCCAGCCAGCCCGGGGGTGCCGGGAGATCGAACACCGGGGAGCTGTTTTTT. The gene calls are TRBV28 and TRBJ2-2; tentative D call: TRBD2 (6 bases). The germline V gene encodes CDR1 MDHEN and CDR2 SYDVKM. Trimming removed 8 bases at V and 0 bases at J, with 22 bases between. The CDR3 runs 18 residues.

J is TRBJ1-5 and V is TRBV30; D may be TRBD1 (5 bases). CDR1 is GTSNPN and CDR2 is SVGIG in the germline V gene (reference sequence). V was pared by 0 bases and J by 5 bases, with 8 bases between. This CDR3 region has 13 residues. The CDR3 sequence is CAWSVQGYQPQHF. As DNA, the CDR3 is TGTGCCTGGAGTGTTCAGGGATATCAGCCCCAGCATTTT.